This TCR beta chain was found in a study of early stage breast cancer tumors. The wider study: Of roughly 17 invasive breast tumors, 11 to 12 were hormone receptor-positive, HER2-negative.

With respect to this clone: The antigen is not known.

Notes on the study in general: In most of the 16 patients, blood comparison separated tumor from normal breast. Compared with adjacent normal breast, tumors showed roughly 2.5-fold denser, more clonal T cells.

Trimming removed 2 bases from V and 1 base from J, with 8 bases in between. Per germline, CDR1 MNHNY and CDR2 SVGAGI (reference sequence). The CDR3 has 14 residues. Each sample had two DNA replicates, 0.5 to 0.65 ug blood or around 1.6 ug tissue. Sequencing was performed with immunoSEQ multiplex PCR; in TCRdb, only in-frame clones are kept and a portion is missing. The sample consists of roughly 21,000 clones, 75% to 80% of them appearing once. This TCR derives from a person in their sixties or seventies with breast cancer. The chain links TRBV6-6 to TRBJ2-5; the D is unclear. The specimen sequenced was blood. Here the CDR3 DNA reads TGTGCCAGCAGTTACGGGTCCTCCCAAGAGACCCAGTACTTC. Encoded protein: CASSYGSSQETQYF.